Below, 21 T cell receptor beta chains from the same sample are listed, as sequenced in a study of blood T cell repertoires in COVID-19. Produced via immunoSEQ multiplex PCR; TCRdb's table is partial and in-frame only. The sample gives 200,000 to 300,000 clones, approximately 86% of which show up once; 8.5% to 10% is in the top ten. Sequencing was done on a sample of peripheral blood. These TCRs come from a man aged 40-49 years who had recovered from COVID-19.

To note about this clone: The sample has other DNA sequences that encode this CDR3 too. The chain is built from TRBV9 and TRBJ1-5; 7 positions match TRBD1. The CDR3 sequence is 14 residues long. V trimming: 4 bases; J trimming: 3 bases; junction bases outside the gene matches: 4. Germline lookup yields CDR1 SGDLS and CDR2 YYNGEE. The CDR3 is CASSPGTDNQPQHF. Here the CDR3 DNA reads TGTGCCAGCAGCCCGGGGACAGACAATCAGCCCCAGCATTTT.

The CDR3 DNA is TGTGCCAGCAGCCTAGGACACAATCAGCCCCAGCATTTT. Protein product: CASSLGHNQPQHF. The chain joins TRBV5-6 to TRBJ1-5, with TRBD1 as a possible D gene (5 bases). This CDR3 has 13 amino acids. Germline CDR1 is SGHDT and CDR2 is YYEEEE. V was shortened by 4 bases and J by 3 bases, with 8 bases between the two germline ends.

This chain joins TRBV11-2 and TRBJ1-6, with TRBD1 matching 7 bases. CDR1 is SGHAT and CDR2 is FQNNGV in the germline V gene. CDR3 length equals 14 residues. With 5 bases clipped from V and 9 bases from J, the junction kept 7 bases outside the gene matches. This CDR3 reads CASSRDRERSPLHF. The CDR3 nucleotides read TGTGCCAGCAGCAGAGACAGGGAACGTTCACCCCTCCACTTT.

The V gene is TRBV19, the J gene TRBJ2-3, with TRBD1 identical over 8 bases. Trimming removed 6 bases from V and 2 bases from J; junction bases left unmatched: 7. The CDR3 has 15 residues. The germline V gene encodes CDR1 LNHDA and CDR2 SQIVND (reference sequence). CDR3 protein: CASSPDRVTTDTQYF. The CDR3 DNA sequence: TGTGCCAGTAGCCCGGACAGGGTTACCACAGATACGCAGTATTTT.

The rearrangement joins TRBV6-5 to TRBJ2-1, with TRBD2 identical over 8 bases. Germline CDR1 and CDR2: MNHEY and SVGAGI. V dropped 3 bases and J dropped 6; count of bases not matched to a gene: 7. The CDR3 consists of 15 residues. CDR3 in amino acids: CASSYELAGINEQFF. The CDR3 region has the DNA TGTGCCAGCAGTTATGAGCTAGCGGGTATCAATGAGCAGTTCTTC.

The genes are TRBV9 and TRBJ2-1; 14 bases are a match to TRBD2. The CDR3 consists of 15 residues. V lost 0 bases to trimming and J lost 11 bases; unmatched junction nucleotides: 4. The germline CDR1 and CDR2 sequences are SGDLS and YYNGEE. The CDR3 spells CASSVGTSGGSKQFF. For the CDR3, the DNA is TGTGCCAGCAGCGTAGGGACTAGCGGGGGGTCCAAGCAGTTCTTC.

This clone was found once. The rearrangement uses TRBV10-3 and TRBJ2-7; tentatively, D is TRBD1 (5 bases). Trimming stripped 3 bases from V and 3 bases from J, with 9 bases between. The CDR3 is 13 amino acids. The germline gives CDR1 ENHRY, CDR2 SYGVKD. Here the CDR3 reads CAISELQGYEQYF. DNA for the CDR3: TGTGCCATCAGTGAACTGCAGGGCTACGAGCAGTACTTC.

This sequence joins TRBV6-5 and TRBJ1-6; D gene ambiguous. The germline V gene has CDR1 MNHEY and CDR2 SVGAGI. The CDR3 extends over 12 amino acids. Trimming stripped 6 bases from V and 7 bases from J, with 7 bases between. CDR3 amino acids: CASRDFNSPLHF. The CDR3 region has the DNA TGTGCCAGCAGAGACTTCAATTCACCCCTCCACTTT.

This clone turned up a few times. Other DNA variants within this sample encode the same CDR3. The chain is built from TRBV7-2 and TRBJ1-2; D perhaps matches TRBD1 (5 bases). Trimming took 5 bases from V and 2 from J, leaving 15 bases between them. CDR3 length equals 15 residues. Per the germline V gene, CDR1 is SGHTA and CDR2 is FQGNSA. As DNA, the CDR3 is TGTGCCAGCAGCCTTCCGGGGGGGATCAACTATGGCTACACCTTC. This encodes CASSLPGGINYGYTF.

This clone appeared a single time. This chain links TRBV2 with TRBJ2-1; D possibly corresponds to TRBD1 (6 bases). With 6 bases removed from V and 1 base from J, the gap between germline ends came to 10 bases. Germline-derived CDR1 and CDR2 are SNHLY and FYNNEI. There are 14 residues in the CDR3. CDR3 DNA sequence: TGTGCCAGCAGACCGGGACAATCCTACAATGAGCAGTTCTTC. It codes for CASRPGQSYNEQFF. Variable domain in full (rest from reference TRBV2 and TRBJ2-1): EPEVTQTPSHQVTQMGQEVILRCVPISNHLYFYWYRQILGQKVEFLVSFYNNEISEKSEIFDDQFSVERPDGSNFTLKIRSTKLEDSAMYFCASRPGQSYNEQFFGPGTRLTVL.

The table lists this clone with a few counts. The chain recombines TRBV7-9 with TRBJ2-7; tentative D call: TRBD1 (6 bases). CDR1 is SEHNR, CDR2 FQNEAQ, per germline (reference sequence). The germline V and J ends were trimmed by 0 bases and 0 bases, with 9 bases remaining between them. This CDR3 region has 15 residues. CDR3 bases: TGTGCCAGCAGCTTAGCGGCAGGGGACTCCTACGAGCAGTACTTC. Translating it yields CASSLAAGDSYEQYF.

The chain recombines TRBV6-2 or TRBV6-3 with TRBJ2-3, with 9 bases that match TRBD1. Germline V gene data show CDR1 as MNHEY and CDR2 as SVGEGT. This CDR3 has 17 amino acids. The junction had 16 bases not matched to a gene; V was cut back by 5 bases and J by 7 bases. As DNA, the CDR3 is TGTGCCAGCAGTGACACTTACTCCGGGACAGGGATATATACGCAGTATTTT. It translates to CASSDTYSGTGIYTQYF.

The J gene is TRBJ2-7, the V gene TRBV5-4; TRBD1 is a possible D gene (6 bases). The V end lost 4 bases, the J end lost 2 bases, and 10 bases lay between the germline ends. This CDR3 contains 13 residues. Looked up from germline, CDR1 is SGHNT and CDR2 is YYREEE (reference sequence). The DNA for the CDR3 is TGTGCCAGCAGCCTACAGGGTACCTACGAGCAGTACTTC. It translates to CASSLQGTYEQYF.

The rearrangement uses TRBV5-6 and TRBJ2-6; no reliable D call. This CDR3 comprises 14 residues. The germline CDR1 and CDR2 sequences are SGHDT and YYEEEE. The germline V and J ends were trimmed by 4 bases and 1 base, with 6 bases remaining between them. CDR3 sequence reads: CASSPPSGANVLTF. The DNA for the CDR3 is TGTGCCAGCAGCCCCCCGTCTGGGGCCAACGTCCTGACTTTC.

CDR3 sequence: CASTLGKGGQPQHF. The CDR3 DNA is TGTGCCAGCACCCTTGGGAAAGGAGGTCAGCCCCAGCATTTT. The chain recombines TRBV18 with TRBJ1-5; no definite D call. The CDR3 consists of 14 residues. Trimming stripped 8 bases from V and 6 bases from J, with 17 bases between. CDR1 and CDR2 (germline): KGHSH, LQKENI.

The chain couples TRBV7-2 to TRBJ1-2, with 10 bases identical to TRBD1. The CDR3 is made up of 13 amino acids. Trimming cost V 5 bases and J 10 bases; bases outside gene matches: 7. From germline, CDR1 is SGHTA and CDR2 FQGNSA. Here the CDR3 DNA reads TGTGCCAGCAGCGGGGGACAGGGGTTATTCTACACCTTC. It encodes CASSGGQGLFYTF.

The chain carries TRBV5-1 and TRBJ1-5; D uncertain. V lost 4 bases, J lost 8 bases, and 16 bases lay in between. Germline values: CDR1 SGHRS, CDR2 YFSETQ. The length of the CDR3 is 14 residues. CDR3 nucleotides: TGCGCCAGCAGCCCGGAGGTGGGCCTGGAGCCCCAGCATTTT. It yields the protein CASSPEVGLEPQHF.

V usage is TRBV5-4 and J usage is TRBJ2-5; TRBD1 matches at 10 bases. The V segment lost 2 bases and the J segment 3 bases; nucleotides outside the gene matches: 7. The CDR3 is made up of 16 amino acids. In germline, CDR1 is SGHNT, CDR2 YYREEE (reference sequence). The CDR3 loop is CASSLTRTGGKETQYF. DNA for the CDR3: TGTGCCAGCAGCTTAACCCGGACAGGGGGAAAAGAGACCCAGTACTTC.

This clone was found once. This rearrangement joins TRBV6-5 to TRBJ1-2; 9 nucleotides align to TRBD1. This CDR3 is built from 13 residues. Germline loops: CDR1 MNHEY, CDR2 SVGAGI. V was clipped by 5 bases and J by 8 bases; unmatched bases: 6. The CDR3 reads CASSRGTGRGYTF. The CDR3 DNA reads TGTGCCAGCAGTCGGGGGACAGGGAGGGGCTACACCTTC.

This clone has a count of ten or more. This chain connects TRBV7-9 to TRBJ1-6; 7 bases are shared with TRBD1. V gave up 3 bases and J gave up 13 bases; unmatched junction bases: 12. The CDR3 totals 15 residues. From germline, CDR1 is SEHNR and CDR2 FQNEAQ (reference sequence). Here the CDR3 DNA reads TGTGCCAGCAGCTTGGCTACAGGGGTTTTGTCGCCCCTCCACTTT. It translates to CASSLATGVLSPLHF.

The chain uses TRBV19 and TRBJ1-3; tentative D call: TRBD1 (6 bases). Looked up from germline, CDR1 is LNHDA and CDR2 is SQIVND (reference sequence). The CDR3 runs 15 residues. V shed 5 bases and J shed 2 bases, with 13 bases lying between them. Here the CDR3 DNA reads TGTGCCAGTAGTTTGATACAGGGAACTGGAAACACCATATATTTT. Translation gives CASSLIQGTGNTIYF.